The clone carrying this TCR beta chain was seen at least ten times. The antigen is not known. This sample was included in a study of T cell repertoires in cytomegalovirus infection. Study-level results: There were carriers of CMV plus the relevant HLA, and cumulative public TCR beta family frequency identified them.

Each CDR3 protein gets one entry after TCRdb re-called the reads with MiXCR. The sample comprises some 920,000 distinct CDR3 sequences, less than 40% of which are singletons, and over 12% rests with the top ten. With V trimmed by 5 bases and J by 3 bases, 6 bases remained unmatched. The V gene's germline CDR1 is SGHVS and CDR2 FQNEAQ. The CDR3 sequence is 15 residues long. This receptor was identified in a human donor in good health (CMV status not recorded). Some clones in this sample may be carry-over from other donors' samples. The rearrangement uses TRBV7-8 and TRBJ2-1; 8 nucleotides agree with TRBD2. This specimen consisted of cultured CD8+ T cells from PBMCs, obtained from culture after CMV antigen stimulation. The chain's CDR3 is CASSHGTRFYNEQFF. The CDR3 DNA reads TGTGCCAGCAGCCATGGGACTAGATTCTACAATGAGCAGTTCTTC.